This T cell receptor (beta chain) is from a study of beta chain features in type 1 diabetes. Overall study findings and caveats: Significant though moderate, a shortening of TCRB CDR3s appeared in all four CD4+ subsets of Type 1 diabetes patients. PCR might preferentially amplify shorter templates, equally in patients and controls. There was no resolution here of whether HLA type influences TCRB rearrangement. There were fewer insertions and more deletions at the VDJ junctions of type 1 diabetes patients.

Sequencing targeted expressed TCRB transcripts, as all isolated RNA had been reverse transcribed. Data came from immunoSEQ multiplex PCR; TCRdb stores just in-frame clones and leaves some out. Of hundreds of thousands of clones in the sample, around 15% were seen once. There was one heparinised blood draw per donor, averaging about 100 mL. Only a few counts were recorded for this clone. The antigen remains unidentified. This sample also contains other DNA sequences that code for the same CDR3. Germline V gives CDR1 SEHNR, CDR2 FQNEAQ (reference sequence). The length of the CDR3 is 14 residues. V was pared by 1 base and J by 1 base, with 7 bases between.

Input material: naive CD4+ T cells from blood. The sequence came from a man aged 18 to 35 with type 1 diabetes. This chain links TRBV7-9 with TRBJ1-1, with D unclear. The CDR3 here is CASSLGQANTEAFF. The CDR3, as DNA: TGTGCCAGCAGCTTAGGTCAGGCGAACACTGAAGCTTTCTTT.